This T cell receptor beta chain was retrieved from a study of blood T cell repertoires in COVID-19. Study context: COVID-19 samples, acute and convalescent, were from the United States, Italy and Spain. The analysed material was cDNA or gDNA that came from T cells, B-cell-depleted T cells, or PBMCs.

In the original workflow: Estimated nucleated cell counts came from reference gene primer amplification. Libraries were prepared by immunoSEQ multiplex PCR; TCRdb keeps only in-frame clonotypes and omits some of them. Clone size and V and J calls were adopted from that table, with D and trimming inferred from the DNA. The repertoire holds about 200,000 clones, with roughly 80% as singletons. The receptor was isolated from a woman over 75 with acute or convalescent COVID-19. The sequenced material came from peripheral blood.

CDR3 amino acids: CASSLSEQGRPLHF. The CDR3 region has the DNA TGTGCCAGCAGTTTATCGGAACAGGGTAGACCCCTCCACTTT. The chain has TRBV27 and TRBJ1-6, with D possibly TRBD1 on 6 matching bases. The V end lost 0 bases, the J end lost 12 bases, and 12 bases lay between the germline ends. The germline V gene encodes CDR1 MNHEY and CDR2 SMNVEV (reference sequence). The CDR3 is 14 residues long.